This is a list of T cell receptor beta chains from one sample in a study of T cells after yellow fever vaccination. TCRdb processed the 5' RACE reads anew with MiXCR; each CDR3 protein has one entry. This sample has fewer than 100,000 distinct CDR3 sequences; more than 7.5% occur once, and the top ten carry approximately 15%. The sample consisted of CD8+ T cells not binding an NS4B(214-222) dextramer, sorted from PBMCs, taken around 16 days after the first yellow fever vaccination. The receptor set was obtained from a man aged 18 to 30 who received the YFV17D yellow fever vaccine. CDR3s include the opening cysteine and the closing phenylalanine or tryptophan. Fields, in order: V gene, clone size, D gene, J gene, CDR3 DNA, CDR3 protein. The D gene is left open where the match is weak. Clone size is not always given. Where it is, it says once, few, many or a class for expanded clones.

v_gene: TRBV7-2; abundance: .; d_gene: TRBD1; j_gene: TRBJ2-3; CDR3nt: TGTGCCAGCAGCTTAGCGCCGACAGGGGGCGAAGATACGCAGTATTTT; CDR3aa: CASSLAPTGGEDTQYF
v_gene: TRBV4-1; abundance: few; d_gene: .; j_gene: TRBJ1-2; CDR3nt: TGCGCCAGCAGCCAAGATTTCGCATCGGGCTACACCTTC; CDR3aa: CASSQDFASGYTF
v_gene: TRBV24-1; abundance: .; d_gene: TRBD2; j_gene: TRBJ2-3; CDR3nt: TGTGCCACACCGCGGGGGTATAGCACAGATACGCAGTATTTT; CDR3aa: CATPRGYSTDTQYF
v_gene: TRBV27; abundance: .; d_gene: .; j_gene: TRBJ2-7; CDR3nt: TGTGCCAGCAGCAACCGGGCCAGATACGAGCAGTACTTC; CDR3aa: CASSNRARYEQYF
v_gene: TRBV7-2; abundance: few; d_gene: .; j_gene: TRBJ1-5; CDR3nt: TGTGCCAGCAGCTTACTACCCACTCCGGCGGGTCAGCCCCAGCATTTT; CDR3aa: CASSLLPTPAGQPQHF
v_gene: TRBV5-6; abundance: .; d_gene: .; j_gene: TRBJ2-5; CDR3nt: TGTGCCAGCAGCGGAGAGATTTATACGCAAGAGACCCAGTACTTC; CDR3aa: CASSGEIYTQETQYF
v_gene: TRBV20-1; abundance: .; d_gene: TRBD1; j_gene: TRBJ1-5; CDR3nt: TGCAGTGCTAGAATCGGGACAGGTACCAATCAGCCCCAGCATTTT; CDR3aa: CSARIGTGTNQPQHF
v_gene: TRBV24-1; abundance: many; d_gene: TRBD1; j_gene: TRBJ2-2; CDR3nt: TGTGCCACCAGTGATGGAGGACAGGGGGTGACCGGGGAGCTGTTTTTT; CDR3aa: CATSDGGQGVTGELFF
v_gene: TRBV4-3; abundance: few; d_gene: TRBD1; j_gene: TRBJ1-2; CDR3nt: TGCGCCAGCAGCCCCAGGACAGGCCACTATGGCTACACCTTC; CDR3aa: CASSPRTGHYGYTF
v_gene: TRBV24-1; abundance: few; d_gene: .; j_gene: TRBJ2-7; CDR3nt: TGTGCCACCAGCTGGACGCCCCGAAACAGGGTGCCGTACGAGCAGTACTTC; CDR3aa: CATSWTPRNRVPYEQYF
v_gene: TRBV20-1; abundance: few; d_gene: .; j_gene: TRBJ2-3; CDR3nt: TGCGGGGCAAGCTGGGGGAGCACAGATACGCAGTATTTT; CDR3aa: CGASWGSTDTQYF
v_gene: TRBV5-6; abundance: .; d_gene: .; j_gene: TRBJ2-7; CDR3nt: TGTGCCAGCAGCTGTGATCCGGGACACTCCCCCTACGAGCAGTACTTC; CDR3aa: CASSCDPGHSPYEQYF
v_gene: TRBV20-1; abundance: few; d_gene: .; j_gene: TRBJ2-2; CDR3nt: TGCAGTGCTAGAGCCCTACAGGCGAACACCGGGGAGCTGTTTTTT; CDR3aa: CSARALQANTGELFF
v_gene: TRBV4-1; abundance: few; d_gene: .; j_gene: TRBJ2-1; CDR3nt: TGCGCCAGCAGCCAAGAGTGGACGGATGAGCAGTTCTTC; CDR3aa: CASSQEWTDEQFF
v_gene: TRBV5-1; abundance: many; d_gene: .; j_gene: TRBJ2-2; CDR3nt: TGCGCCAGCAGCTTTCAATTCGGATACACCGGGGAGCTGTTTTTT; CDR3aa: CASSFQFGYTGELFF
v_gene: TRBV27; abundance: .; d_gene: TRBD1; j_gene: TRBJ2-1; CDR3nt: TGTGCCAGCAGTACGAGACTGACAGGGGGCATATACAATGAGCAGTTCTTC; CDR3aa: CASSTRLTGGIYNEQFF
v_gene: TRBV28; abundance: few; d_gene: .; j_gene: TRBJ2-1; CDR3nt: TGTGCCAGCAGTTTACCAGGGAATTACAATGAGCAGTTCTTC; CDR3aa: CASSLPGNYNEQFF
v_gene: TRBV4-3; abundance: many; d_gene: .; j_gene: TRBJ1-4; CDR3nt: TGCGCCAGCAGCCAAGATTCCCTCCTCAACAACGAAAAACTGTTTTTT; CDR3aa: CASSQDSLLNNEKLFF
v_gene: TRBV7-9; abundance: few; d_gene: .; j_gene: TRBJ2-3; CDR3nt: TGTGCCAGCAGCTCCCCCCCCCCAGATACGCAGTATTTT; CDR3aa: CASSSPPPDTQYF
v_gene: TRBV13; abundance: .; d_gene: .; j_gene: TRBJ1-1; CDR3nt: TGTGCCAGCAGCTTAGGTCTGACTGAAGCTTTCTTT; CDR3aa: CASSLGLTEAFF
v_gene: TRBV25-1; abundance: medium-sized; d_gene: .; j_gene: TRBJ2-3; CDR3nt: TGTGCCAGCAGTGAAGAATTTACCGGGACACCTGTTAGCACAGATACGCAGTATTTT; CDR3aa: CASSEEFTGTPVSTDTQYF
v_gene: TRBV5-1; abundance: .; d_gene: .; j_gene: TRBJ1-1; CDR3nt: TGCGCCAGCAGCTTCGGCAGGGTGGGGGGGACCACTGAAGCTTTCTTT; CDR3aa: CASSFGRVGGTTEAFF
v_gene: TRBV27; abundance: few; d_gene: .; j_gene: TRBJ1-1; CDR3nt: TGTGCCAGCAGTTGGGGACGGCCTGGCCCCTTGGGCACTGAAGCTTTCTTT; CDR3aa: CASSWGRPGPLGTEAFF
v_gene: TRBV6-5; abundance: few; d_gene: .; j_gene: TRBJ1-2; CDR3nt: TGTGCCAGCAGTTACGCACAGGGTGGGGGCTACACCTTC; CDR3aa: CASSYAQGGGYTF
v_gene: TRBV4-1; abundance: .; d_gene: .; j_gene: TRBJ1-1; CDR3nt: TGCGCCAGCAGCCAAGAAGGGTGGGGAAACACTGAAGCTTTCTTT; CDR3aa: CASSQEGWGNTEAFF
v_gene: TRBV6-1; abundance: few; d_gene: .; j_gene: TRBJ2-7; CDR3nt: TGTGCCAGCAGTGAATACTTTACCTACGAGCAGTACTTC; CDR3aa: CASSEYFTYEQYF
v_gene: TRBV5-5; abundance: few; d_gene: .; j_gene: TRBJ2-1; CDR3nt: TGTGCCAGCAGCTTGGGTGGAGACAGCGATGAGCAGTTCTTC; CDR3aa: CASSLGGDSDEQFF
v_gene: TRBV7-3; abundance: once; d_gene: TRBD1; j_gene: TRBJ2-3; CDR3nt: TGTGCCAGCAGCTCCACAGGGGCAGATACGCAGTATTTT; CDR3aa: CASSSTGADTQYF
v_gene: TRBV20-1; abundance: .; d_gene: TRBD2; j_gene: TRBJ2-3; CDR3nt: TGCAGTGCTAGATCAGAGGCCGCACTAGCGGGGGGCCCGTCAGATACGCAGTATTTT; CDR3aa: CSARSEAALAGGPSDTQYF
v_gene: TRBV7-6; abundance: many; d_gene: .; j_gene: TRBJ2-2; CDR3nt: TGTGCCAGCAGCAGCCAGGGGGGGGACCCCTACACCGGGGAGCTGTTTTTT; CDR3aa: CASSSQGGDPYTGELFF
v_gene: TRBV20-1; abundance: .; d_gene: .; j_gene: TRBJ1-5; CDR3nt: TGCAGTGTGGGAGACATACAGGGTAACCGGCCCCAGCATTTT; CDR3aa: CSVGDIQGNRPQHF
v_gene: TRBV28; abundance: many; d_gene: .; j_gene: TRBJ2-2; CDR3nt: TGTGCCAGCATCCCAGCAGCGAACACCGGGGAGCTGTTTTTT; CDR3aa: CASIPAANTGELFF
v_gene: TRBV12-3/TRBV12-4; abundance: many; d_gene: .; j_gene: TRBJ1-5; CDR3nt: TGTGCCAGCAGTGTATGGGTCGACAGCAATCAGCCCCAGCATTTT; CDR3aa: CASSVWVDSNQPQHF
v_gene: TRBV4-1; abundance: .; d_gene: TRBD1; j_gene: TRBJ1-2; CDR3nt: TGCGCCAGCAGCCATGAGACAGGGGTTAGGGCTAACTATGGCTACACCTTC; CDR3aa: CASSHETGVRANYGYTF
v_gene: TRBV6-5; abundance: few; d_gene: TRBD2; j_gene: TRBJ2-3; CDR3nt: TGTGCCAGCAGTTACTCCCTTATGGGGGGGGAGCTCACAGATACGCAGTATTTT; CDR3aa: CASSYSLMGGELTDTQYF
v_gene: TRBV7-9; abundance: few; d_gene: .; j_gene: TRBJ2-2; CDR3nt: TGTGCCAGCAGCTTAGGGGACGGAACGAACACCGGGGAGCTGTTTTTT; CDR3aa: CASSLGDGTNTGELFF
v_gene: TRBV23-1; abundance: few; d_gene: .; j_gene: TRBJ2-5; CDR3nt: TGCGCCAGCAGTCAATTCGAATTCGCGGAGACCCAGTACTTC; CDR3aa: CASSQFEFAETQYF
v_gene: TRBV2; abundance: few; d_gene: .; j_gene: TRBJ1-5; CDR3nt: TGTGCCAGCAGTGAAAGTCTGTTTTCCGGGCAGCCCCAGCATTTT; CDR3aa: CASSESLFSGQPQHF
v_gene: TRBV7-9; abundance: few; d_gene: TRBD1; j_gene: TRBJ2-7; CDR3nt: TGTGCCAGCAGCTTAGTCGACAGGGAATACGAGCAGTACTTC; CDR3aa: CASSLVDREYEQYF
v_gene: TRBV12-3/TRBV12-4; abundance: few; d_gene: .; j_gene: TRBJ2-6; CDR3nt: TGTGCCGCTTCGAGGGGGGCCAACGTCCTGACTTTC; CDR3aa: CAASRGANVLTF
v_gene: TRBV7-8; abundance: .; d_gene: .; j_gene: TRBJ1-6; CDR3nt: TGTGCCAGCAGCTGGCGGGTAGCAGGGGTTTATTCACCCCTCCACTTT; CDR3aa: CASSWRVAGVYSPLHF
v_gene: TRBV12-3/TRBV12-4; abundance: many; d_gene: .; j_gene: TRBJ1-1; CDR3nt: TGTGCCAGCAGCCAGACCGACGCTGAAGCTTTCTTT; CDR3aa: CASSQTDAEAFF
v_gene: TRBV4-1; abundance: .; d_gene: .; j_gene: TRBJ1-4; CDR3nt: TGCGCCAGCAGCCAAGTATCTGGAGGAGAAAAACTGTTTTTT; CDR3aa: CASSQVSGGEKLFF
v_gene: TRBV30; abundance: .; d_gene: TRBD1; j_gene: TRBJ1-2; CDR3nt: TGTGCCTGGAGTGTATCGAGGGGGCCGGTTGGTGGCTACACCTTC; CDR3aa: CAWSVSRGPVGGYTF
v_gene: TRBV10-3; abundance: few; d_gene: .; j_gene: TRBJ2-3; CDR3nt: TGTGCCATCAGTGAGTCCGACTCCAGATTTACGCAGTATTTT; CDR3aa: CAISESDSRFTQYF
v_gene: TRBV4-2; abundance: .; d_gene: TRBD2; j_gene: TRBJ2-7; CDR3nt: TGTGCCAGCAGCGAATCCGGACTAGCGGGGCTCACTAGCTCCTACGAGCAGTACTTC; CDR3aa: CASSESGLAGLTSSYEQYF
v_gene: TRBV12-3/TRBV12-4; abundance: .; d_gene: TRBD2; j_gene: TRBJ2-1; CDR3nt: TGTGCCAGCAGTTTGGGGTTTGGCGGGGGACTGGCCTACAATGAGCAGTTCTTC; CDR3aa: CASSLGFGGGLAYNEQFF
v_gene: TRBV20-1; abundance: .; d_gene: .; j_gene: TRBJ2-1; CDR3nt: TGCAGTGCTGATATTCCCCCCGTTTACAATGAGCAGTTCTTC; CDR3aa: CSADIPPVYNEQFF
v_gene: TRBV6-5; abundance: few; d_gene: .; j_gene: TRBJ1-6; CDR3nt: TGTGCCAGCAGTTACCTCGGAACCGGGCGGTCACCCCTCCACTTT; CDR3aa: CASSYLGTGRSPLHF
v_gene: TRBV4-1; abundance: many; d_gene: TRBD1; j_gene: TRBJ2-1; CDR3nt: TGCGCCAGCAGCCTCGGGGACAGGGCCTTCAATGAGCAGTTCTTC; CDR3aa: CASSLGDRAFNEQFF